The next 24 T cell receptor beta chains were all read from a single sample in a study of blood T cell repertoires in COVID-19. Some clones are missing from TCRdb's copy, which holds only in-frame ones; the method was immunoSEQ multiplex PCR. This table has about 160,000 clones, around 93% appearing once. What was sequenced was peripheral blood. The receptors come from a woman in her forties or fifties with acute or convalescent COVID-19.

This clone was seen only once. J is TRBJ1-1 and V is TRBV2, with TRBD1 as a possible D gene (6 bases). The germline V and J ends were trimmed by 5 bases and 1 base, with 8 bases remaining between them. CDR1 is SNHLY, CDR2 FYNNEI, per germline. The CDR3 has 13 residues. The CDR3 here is CASSRGGNTEAFF. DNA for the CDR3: TGTGCCAGCAGTAGGGGGGGGAACACTGAAGCTTTCTTT.

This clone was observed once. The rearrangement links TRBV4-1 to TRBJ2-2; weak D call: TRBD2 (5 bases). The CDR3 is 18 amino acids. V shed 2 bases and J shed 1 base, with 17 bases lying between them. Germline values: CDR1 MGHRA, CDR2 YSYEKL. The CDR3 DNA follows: TGCGCCAGCAGCCAATGGGAGCGGCGGTTACGGAACACCGGGGAGCTGTTTTTT. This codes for CASSQWERRLRNTGELFF.

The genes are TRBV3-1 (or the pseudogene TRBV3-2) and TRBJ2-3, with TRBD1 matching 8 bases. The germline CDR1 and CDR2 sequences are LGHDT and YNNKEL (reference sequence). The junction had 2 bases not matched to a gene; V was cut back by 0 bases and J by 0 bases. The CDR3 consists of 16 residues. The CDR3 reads CASSQDRTGSTDTQYF. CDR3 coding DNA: TGTGCCAGCAGCCAAGACCGGACAGGGAGCACAGATACGCAGTATTTT.

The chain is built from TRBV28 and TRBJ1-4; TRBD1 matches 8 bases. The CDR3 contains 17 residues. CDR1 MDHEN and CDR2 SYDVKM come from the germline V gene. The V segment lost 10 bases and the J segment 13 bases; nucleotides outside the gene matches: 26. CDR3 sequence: CANPMITPGQVRRILFF. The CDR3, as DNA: TGTGCCAACCCAATGATTACTCCGGGACAGGTCCGACGGATACTGTTTTTT.

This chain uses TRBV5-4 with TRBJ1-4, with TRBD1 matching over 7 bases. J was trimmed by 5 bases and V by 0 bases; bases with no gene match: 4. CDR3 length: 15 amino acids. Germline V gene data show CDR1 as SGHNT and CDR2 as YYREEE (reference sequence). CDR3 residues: CASSLARDRNEKLFF. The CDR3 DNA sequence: TGTGCCAGCAGCTTGGCCCGGGACAGAAATGAAAAACTGTTTTTT. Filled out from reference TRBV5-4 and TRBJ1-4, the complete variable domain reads ETGVTQSPTHLIKTRGQQVTLRCSSQSGHNTVSWYQQALGQGPQFIFQYYREEENGRGNFPPRFSGLQFPNYSSELNVNALELDDSALYLCASSLARDRNEKLFFGSGTQLSVL.

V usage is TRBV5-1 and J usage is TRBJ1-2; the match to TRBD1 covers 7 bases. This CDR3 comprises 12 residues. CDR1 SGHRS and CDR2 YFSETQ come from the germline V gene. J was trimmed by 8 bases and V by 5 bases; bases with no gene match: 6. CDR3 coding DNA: TGCGCCAGCAGAGAGGGGGCGAGAGGCTACACCTTC. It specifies CASREGARGYTF.

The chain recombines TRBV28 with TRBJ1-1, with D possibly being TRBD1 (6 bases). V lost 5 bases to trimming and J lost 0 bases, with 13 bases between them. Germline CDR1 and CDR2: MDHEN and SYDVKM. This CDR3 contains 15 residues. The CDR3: CASSRGQGLNTEAFF. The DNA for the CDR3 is TGTGCCAGCAGTCGAGGTCAGGGGCTGAACACTGAAGCTTTCTTT. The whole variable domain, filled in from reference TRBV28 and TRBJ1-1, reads DVKVTQSSRYLVKRTGEKVFLECVQDMDHENMFWYRQDPGLGLRLIYFSYDVKMKEKGDIPEGYSVSREKKERFSLILESASTNQTSMYLCASSRGQGLNTEAFFGQGTRLTVV.

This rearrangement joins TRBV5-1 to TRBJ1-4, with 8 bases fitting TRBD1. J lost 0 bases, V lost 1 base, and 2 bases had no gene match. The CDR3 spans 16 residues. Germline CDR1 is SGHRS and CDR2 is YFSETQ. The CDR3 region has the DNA TGCGCCAGCAGCTTGAGGACAGGGACAACTAATGAAAAACTGTTTTTT. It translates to CASSLRTGTTNEKLFF.

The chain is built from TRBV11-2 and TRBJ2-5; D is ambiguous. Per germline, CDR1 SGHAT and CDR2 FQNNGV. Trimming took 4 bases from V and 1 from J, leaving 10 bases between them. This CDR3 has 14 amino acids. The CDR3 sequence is CASSSFQVQETQYF. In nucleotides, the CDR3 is TGTGCCAGCAGCTCGTTCCAGGTCCAAGAGACCCAGTACTTC.

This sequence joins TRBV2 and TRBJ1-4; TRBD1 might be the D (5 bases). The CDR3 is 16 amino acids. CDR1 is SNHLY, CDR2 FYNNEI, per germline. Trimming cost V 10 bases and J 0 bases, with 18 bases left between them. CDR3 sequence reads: CATRFTGTTTNEKLFF. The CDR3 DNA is TGTGCCACCAGGTTCACAGGCACTACAACTAATGAAAAACTGTTTTTT.

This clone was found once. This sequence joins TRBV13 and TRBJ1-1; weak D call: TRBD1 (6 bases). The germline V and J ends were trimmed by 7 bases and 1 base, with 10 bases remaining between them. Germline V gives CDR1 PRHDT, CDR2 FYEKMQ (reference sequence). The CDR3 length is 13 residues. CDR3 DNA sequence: TGTGCCAGCACCTTGACAGGGAACACTGAAGCTTTCTTT. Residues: CASTLTGNTEAFF. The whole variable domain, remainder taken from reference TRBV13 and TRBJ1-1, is AAGVIQSPRHLIKEKRETATLKCYPIPRHDTVYWYQQGPGQDPQFLISFYEKMQSDKGSIPDRFSAQQFSDYHSELNMSSLELGDSALYFCASTLTGNTEAFFGQGTRLTVV.

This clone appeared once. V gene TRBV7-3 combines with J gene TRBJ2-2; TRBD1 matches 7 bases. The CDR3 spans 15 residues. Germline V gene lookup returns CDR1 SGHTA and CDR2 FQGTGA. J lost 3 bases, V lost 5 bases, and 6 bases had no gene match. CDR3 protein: CASSKSGGDTGELFF. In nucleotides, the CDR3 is TGTGCCAGCAGCAAATCAGGGGGAGACACCGGGGAGCTGTTTTTT.

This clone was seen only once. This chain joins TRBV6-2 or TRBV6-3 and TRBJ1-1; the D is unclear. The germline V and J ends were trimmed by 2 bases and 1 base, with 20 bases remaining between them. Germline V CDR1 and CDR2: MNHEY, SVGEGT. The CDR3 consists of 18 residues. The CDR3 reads CASSYVPLESSSNTEAFF. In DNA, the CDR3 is TGTGCCAGCAGTTACGTACCCCTAGAAAGCTCCTCGAACACTGAAGCTTTCTTT.

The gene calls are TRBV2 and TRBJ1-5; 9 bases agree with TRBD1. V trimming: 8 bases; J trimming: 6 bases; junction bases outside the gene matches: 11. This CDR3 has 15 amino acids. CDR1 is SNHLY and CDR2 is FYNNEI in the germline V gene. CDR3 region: CASVRDRVIGQPQHF. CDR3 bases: TGTGCCAGCGTCCGGGACAGGGTAATTGGTCAGCCCCAGCATTTT.

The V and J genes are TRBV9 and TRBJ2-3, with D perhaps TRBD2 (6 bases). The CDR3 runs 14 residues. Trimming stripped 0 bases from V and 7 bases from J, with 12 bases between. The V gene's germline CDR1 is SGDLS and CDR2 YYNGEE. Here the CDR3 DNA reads TGTGCCAGCAGCGTAGGGACTACCCGGCATACGCAGTATTTT. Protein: CASSVGTTRHTQYF.

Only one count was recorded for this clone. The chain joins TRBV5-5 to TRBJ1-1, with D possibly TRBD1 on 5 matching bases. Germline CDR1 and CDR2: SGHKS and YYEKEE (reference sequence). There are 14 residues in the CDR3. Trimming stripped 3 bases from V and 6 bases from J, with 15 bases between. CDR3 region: CASSSRRGLPEAFF. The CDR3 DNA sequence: TGTGCCAGCAGCTCGCGGAGGGGCCTCCCTGAAGCTTTCTTT.

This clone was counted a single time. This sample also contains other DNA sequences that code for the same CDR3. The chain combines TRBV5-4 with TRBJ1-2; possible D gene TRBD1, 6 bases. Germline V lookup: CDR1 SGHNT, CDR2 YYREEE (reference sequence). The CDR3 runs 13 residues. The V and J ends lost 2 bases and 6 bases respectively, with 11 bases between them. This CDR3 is CASSLAGGDGYTF. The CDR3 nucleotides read TGTGCCAGCAGCTTAGCGGGGGGCGATGGCTACACCTTC.

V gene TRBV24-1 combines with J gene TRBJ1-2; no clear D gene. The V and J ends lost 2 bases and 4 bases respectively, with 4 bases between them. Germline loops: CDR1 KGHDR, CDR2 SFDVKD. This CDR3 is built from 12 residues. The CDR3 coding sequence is TGTGCCACCAGTGATTCGGGCTATGGCTACACCTTC. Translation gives CATSDSGYGYTF.

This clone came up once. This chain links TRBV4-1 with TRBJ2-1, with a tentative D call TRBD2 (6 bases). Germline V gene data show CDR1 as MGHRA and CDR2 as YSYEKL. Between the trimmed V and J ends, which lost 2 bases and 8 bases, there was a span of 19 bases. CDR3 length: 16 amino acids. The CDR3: CASSQLGDGSGDEQFF. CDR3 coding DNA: TGCGCCAGCAGCCAACTAGGTGACGGGAGTGGTGATGAGCAGTTCTTC.

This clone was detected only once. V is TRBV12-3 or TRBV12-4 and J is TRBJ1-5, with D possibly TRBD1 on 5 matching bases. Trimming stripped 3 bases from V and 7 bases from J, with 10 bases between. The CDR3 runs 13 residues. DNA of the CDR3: TGTGCCAGCAGTTTTCAGGGCTCCCAGCCCCAGCATTTT. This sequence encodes CASSFQGSQPQHF.

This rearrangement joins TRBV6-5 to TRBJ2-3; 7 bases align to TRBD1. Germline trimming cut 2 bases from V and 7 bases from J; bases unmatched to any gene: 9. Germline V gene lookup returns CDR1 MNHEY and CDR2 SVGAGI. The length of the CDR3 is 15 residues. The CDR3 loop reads CASSYGRTGLNTQYF. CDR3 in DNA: TGTGCCAGCAGTTACGGGCGGACAGGCCTTAATACGCAGTATTTT.

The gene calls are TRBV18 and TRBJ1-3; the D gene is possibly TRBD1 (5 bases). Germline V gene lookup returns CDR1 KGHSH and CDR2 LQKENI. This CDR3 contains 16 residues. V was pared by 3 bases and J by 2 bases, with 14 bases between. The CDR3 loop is CASSPPTAPTGNTIYF. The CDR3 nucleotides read TGTGCCAGCTCACCTCCGACAGCACCAACTGGAAACACCATATATTTT.

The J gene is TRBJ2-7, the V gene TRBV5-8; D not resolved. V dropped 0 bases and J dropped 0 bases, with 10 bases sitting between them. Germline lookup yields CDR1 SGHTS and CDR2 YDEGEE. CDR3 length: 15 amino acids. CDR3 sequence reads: CASSLVSTTSYEQYF. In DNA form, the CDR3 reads TGTGCCAGCAGCTTGGTGTCGACAACCTCCTACGAGCAGTACTTC.

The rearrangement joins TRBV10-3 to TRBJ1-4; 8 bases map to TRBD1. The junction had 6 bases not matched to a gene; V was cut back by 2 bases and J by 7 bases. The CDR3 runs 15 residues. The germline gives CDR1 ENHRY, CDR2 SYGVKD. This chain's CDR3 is CAISEGQGMGEKLFF. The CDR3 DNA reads TGTGCCATCAGTGAGGGACAGGGAATGGGTGAAAAACTGTTTTTT.